The source of this T cell receptor (beta chain) is a study of blood T cell repertoires in COVID-19. The CDR3 has 16 amino acids. V trimming: 4 bases; J trimming: 0 bases; junction bases outside the gene matches: 9. Per germline, CDR1 SGHNT and CDR2 YYREEE (reference sequence). Source study methods: Reference gene primer amplification gave nucleated cell count estimates. Here immunoSEQ multiplex PCR was the method, and the copy in TCRdb shows in-frame clones only, minus some. The V and J calls and clone size come from that table; D and trimming were worked out from the DNA. In the table there are some 140,000 clones, roughly 80% of which are singletons. The age range of participants was roughly 18 to 90 years, with residence in about two dozen US areas. What the recovered Cohort 3 donors had was two negative PCRs, clearance, or symptom resolution.

This chain links TRBV5-4 with TRBJ2-7; 8 bases match TRBD1. Input material: PBMCs or T cells enriched from blood (not recorded which). This TCR derives from a man aged 25 to 40 who had recovered from COVID-19. CDR3 protein: CASSLDRAQGSYEQYF. CDR3 nucleotides: TGTGCCAGCAGCCTGGACAGGGCTCAGGGCTCCTACGAGCAGTACTTC.